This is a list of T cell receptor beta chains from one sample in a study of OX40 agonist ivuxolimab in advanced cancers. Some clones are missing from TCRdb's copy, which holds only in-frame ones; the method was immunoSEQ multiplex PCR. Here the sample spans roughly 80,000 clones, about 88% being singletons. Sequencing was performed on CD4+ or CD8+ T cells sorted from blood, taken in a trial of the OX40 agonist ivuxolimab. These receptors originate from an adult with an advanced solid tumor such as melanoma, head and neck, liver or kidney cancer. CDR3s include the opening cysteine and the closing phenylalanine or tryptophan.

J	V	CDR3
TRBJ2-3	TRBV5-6	CASSLATRQGATDTQYF
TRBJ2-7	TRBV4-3	CASSQWGVSYEQYF
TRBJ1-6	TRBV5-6	CASRDSSYNSPLHF
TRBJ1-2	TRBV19	CASSPTGSYGYTF
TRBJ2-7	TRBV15	CATSRGGGSFAYEQYF
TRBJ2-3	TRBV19	CASFPPGGPKQGHTQYF
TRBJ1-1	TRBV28	CASSGTEFIVAFF
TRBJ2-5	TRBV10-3	CAISDTGGVETQYF
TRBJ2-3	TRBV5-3	CARSHLATSYTQYF
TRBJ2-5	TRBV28	CASSSYTRDSQETQYF
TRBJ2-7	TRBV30	CAWNPGQGYYEQYF
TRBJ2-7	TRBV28	CASGRDEQYF
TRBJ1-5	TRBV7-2	CASSLQKNQPQHF
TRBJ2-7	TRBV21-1	CASSLLRTSTYEQYF
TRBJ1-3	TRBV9	CASSVASYSFGNTIYF
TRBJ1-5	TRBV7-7	CASSLGSGQGAKQPQHF
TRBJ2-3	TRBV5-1	CASSLGHSTDTQYF
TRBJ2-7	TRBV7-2	CASSPPPLGQGVNYEQYF
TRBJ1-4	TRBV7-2	CASSFGPGGEKLFF
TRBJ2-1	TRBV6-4	CASSLQEGAPNEQFF
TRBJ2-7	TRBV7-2	CASSLARERNEQYF
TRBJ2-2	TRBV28	CASSPTGLPSNTGELFF
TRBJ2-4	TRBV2	CASSDETWFKNIQYF
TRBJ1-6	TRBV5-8	CASSFEGRPNSPLHF
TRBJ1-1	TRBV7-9	CASSYGTGANTEAFF
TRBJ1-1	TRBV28	CASSLGLDGNTEAFF
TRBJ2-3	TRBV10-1	CASSEPSTDTQYF
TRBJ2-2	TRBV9	CASSPWGGRELFF
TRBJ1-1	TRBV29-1	CSVAGGNTEAFF
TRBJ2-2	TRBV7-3	CASSLKQGNGELFF
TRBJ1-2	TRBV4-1	CASSQPKSTGWLAGYTF
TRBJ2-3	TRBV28	CASIDSSIADTQYF
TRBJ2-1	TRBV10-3	CAIRLAGQSSSYNEQFF
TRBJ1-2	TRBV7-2	CASSLDRESQSGYTF
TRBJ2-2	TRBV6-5	CASNPRDYTGELFF
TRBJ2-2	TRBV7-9	CASSAPLGQTNTGELFF
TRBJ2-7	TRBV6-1	CASSEENRSSYEQYF
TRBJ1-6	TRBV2	CASSDGGLTYRNSPLHF
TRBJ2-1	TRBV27	CASSLSSGSSYNEQFF
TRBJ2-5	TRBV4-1	CASSQKGGRIQETQYF
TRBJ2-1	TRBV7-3	CASSSGSVGGPSNEQFF
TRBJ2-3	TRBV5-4	CASSLDLASTDTQYF
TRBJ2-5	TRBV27	CASSSLGTQQETQYF
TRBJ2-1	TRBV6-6	CASSYPQGGGQFF
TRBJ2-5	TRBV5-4	CASSLPSAETQYF
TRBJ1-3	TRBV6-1	CASSRGNTIYF